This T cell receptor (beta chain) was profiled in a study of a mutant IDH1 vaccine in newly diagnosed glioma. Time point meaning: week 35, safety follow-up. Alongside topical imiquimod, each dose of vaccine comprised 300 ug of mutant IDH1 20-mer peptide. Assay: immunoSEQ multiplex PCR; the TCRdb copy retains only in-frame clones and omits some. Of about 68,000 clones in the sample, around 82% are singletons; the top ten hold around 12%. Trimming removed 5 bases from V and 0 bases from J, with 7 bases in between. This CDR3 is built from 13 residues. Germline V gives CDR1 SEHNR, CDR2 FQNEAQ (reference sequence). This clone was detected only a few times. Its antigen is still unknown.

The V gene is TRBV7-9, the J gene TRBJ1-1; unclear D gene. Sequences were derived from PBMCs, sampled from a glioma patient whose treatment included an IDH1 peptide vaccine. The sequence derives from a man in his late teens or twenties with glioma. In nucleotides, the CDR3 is TGTGCCAGCAGCGTCGACTTGAACACTGAAGCTTTCTTT. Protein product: CASSVDLNTEAFF.